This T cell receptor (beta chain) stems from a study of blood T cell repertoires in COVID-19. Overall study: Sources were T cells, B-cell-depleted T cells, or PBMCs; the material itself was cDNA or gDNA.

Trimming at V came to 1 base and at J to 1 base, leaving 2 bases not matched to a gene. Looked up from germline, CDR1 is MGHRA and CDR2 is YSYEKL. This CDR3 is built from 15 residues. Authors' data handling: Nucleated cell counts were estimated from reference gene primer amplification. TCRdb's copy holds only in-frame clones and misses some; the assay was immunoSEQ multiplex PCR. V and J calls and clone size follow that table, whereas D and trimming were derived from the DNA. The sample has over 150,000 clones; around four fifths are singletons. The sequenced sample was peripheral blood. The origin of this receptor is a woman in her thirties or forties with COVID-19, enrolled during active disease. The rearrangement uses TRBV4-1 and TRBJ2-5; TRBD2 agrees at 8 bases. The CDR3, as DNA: TGCGCCAGCAGCCAAGGGACTAGCAGCCAAGAGACCCAGTACTTC. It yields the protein CASSQGTSSQETQYF.